Listed below are T cell receptor beta chains from one sample, sequenced in a study of siplizumab effects on memory and regulatory T cells. Assay used: immunoSEQ multiplex PCR; TCRdb lists only in-frame clones, some missing. This table holds tens of thousands of clones, roughly 97% found once. The material sequenced was naive CD8+ T cells sorted from blood. The receptors originated from a human donor in good health. Each CDR3 is given without its conserved first and last residue. Each record gives: V gene, J gene, CDR3 protein.

V: TRBV9; J: TRBJ2-5; CDR3: ASSGRTTQETQY
V: TRBV19; J: TRBJ2-7; CDR3: ASTKALGYEQY
V: TRBV5-1; J: TRBJ1-1; CDR3: AISGDSMNTEAF
V: TRBV11-2; J: TRBJ2-2; CDR3: ASSLYYGTGELF
V: TRBV9; J: TRBJ2-2; CDR3: ASSVGDSTGELF
V: TRBV7-6; J: TRBJ2-2; CDR3: ASNQESNTGELF
V: TRBV19; J: TRBJ1-1; CDR3: ASSIIGLGTEAF
V: TRBV7-3; J: TRBJ2-7; CDR3: ASSLDGTYEQY
V: TRBV19; J: TRBJ2-3; CDR3: ASSWTDDPSTDTQY
V: TRBV30; J: TRBJ2-1; CDR3: AWTLGGDEQF
V: TRBV5-4; J: TRBJ1-2; CDR3: ASSLLGAGGDGYT
V: TRBV27; J: TRBJ2-3; CDR3: ASSPSGGAGSTDTQY
V: TRBV28; J: TRBJ2-7; CDR3: ASIPETGTGTYEQY
V: TRBV27; J: TRBJ1-2; CDR3: ASSFNYGYT
V: TRBV6-5; J: TRBJ1-2; CDR3: ASSYGQGGYGYT
V: TRBV7-3; J: TRBJ1-2; CDR3: ASSLTGGDYGYT
V: TRBV30; J: TRBJ1-1; CDR3: AWSEDDSMNTEAF
V: TRBV4-1; J: TRBJ2-5; CDR3: ASSQVGGGQETQY
V: TRBV9; J: TRBJ2-2; CDR3: ASSVGDGNGELF
V: TRBV5-1; J: TRBJ2-2; CDR3: ASSLRDGELF
V: TRBV11-2; J: TRBJ2-2; CDR3: ASSLNSGTSDTGELF
V: TRBV27; J: TRBJ2-7; CDR3: ASSLTGGYEQY
V: TRBV7-9; J: TRBJ1-1; CDR3: ASSLSPGATEAF
V: TRBV5-1; J: TRBJ2-5; CDR3: ASSIQRQGVETQY
V: TRBV4-3; J: TRBJ2-1; CDR3: ASSQDGPGGDNEQF
V: TRBV9; J: TRBJ2-5; CDR3: ASSGAWGETQY
V: TRBV9; J: TRBJ1-2; CDR3: ASSDDNVYGYT
V: TRBV19; J: TRBJ2-2; CDR3: ASSPQGELF
V: TRBV5-8; J: TRBJ1-1; CDR3: ASSSLGWMNTEAF
V: TRBV6-5; J: TRBJ2-1; CDR3: ASSYSNQREQF
V: TRBV6-5; J: TRBJ1-2; CDR3: ASSYTGTGGSYT
V: TRBV7-9; J: TRBJ2-7; CDR3: ASSLVEGWYEQY
V: TRBV4-2; J: TRBJ2-7; CDR3: ASSQPGRLADEQY
V: TRBV29-1; J: TRBJ1-1; CDR3: SVEYTRGNTEAF
V: TRBV6-1; J: TRBJ2-7; CDR3: ASSEWGSGSYEQY
V: TRBV14; J: TRBJ2-5; CDR3: ASSAEILAGGETQY
V: TRBV6-6; J: TRBJ1-1; CDR3: ASSYSSVIEAF
V: TRBV19; J: TRBJ2-5; CDR3: ASSMVPGEETQY
V: TRBV9; J: TRBJ2-5; CDR3: ASSTIGGGQETQY
V: TRBV6-6; J: TRBJ2-1; CDR3: ASSSPVAGEQLEQF
V: TRBV11-2; J: TRBJ2-7; CDR3: ASTTGTAHHEQY
V: TRBV25-1; J: TRBJ2-7; CDR3: ASSVGGIYEQY
V: TRBV19; J: TRBJ2-7; CDR3: ASSNGDGSYEQY
V: TRBV7-9; J: TRBJ2-7; CDR3: ASSQTREAYEQY
V: TRBV5-4; J: TRBJ2-3; CDR3: ASSPPADTQY